This T cell receptor beta chain was observed in a study of graft-versus-host responses after intestinal transplantation. For the study at large: As for transplant type, recipients had multivisceral, liver-intestinal, or isolated intestinal grafts. The recipients all started with anti-thymocyte globulin induction and then took tacrolimus and steroids for two to four years. Whole-study findings and limits: GvH clones were identified in recipient marrow, with some first appearing in ileum or blood. Those patients showing graft-donor T cell macrochimerism displayed high graft-versus-host to host-versus-graft clonal ratios in allografts.

This table comes from immunoSEQ multiplex PCR, and its TCRdb copy is limited to in-frame clones, with some not included. The table records more than 25,000 clones, 80% to 95% of them present only once. In this sample, this clone turned up a few times. What it binds is unknown. The CDR3 runs 12 residues. V lost 8 bases and J 3 bases, leaving 8 bases between the germline ends. Germline-derived CDR1 and CDR2 are MNHNS and SASEGT. Source: PBMCs, taken 18 days after transplant. The chain employs TRBV6-1 and TRBJ1-5, with TRBD1 as a possible D gene (5 bases). This TCR was recovered from a human patient who received an intestinal transplant, so some T cells may come from the graft donor. The CDR3 region has the DNA TGTGCCAGCCAGGGTTTCAATCAGCCCCAGCATTTT. Protein: CASQGFNQPQHF.